The sequence of this T cell receptor beta chain was determined in a study of blood T cell repertoires in COVID-19 (dated by TCRdb to about 2020). Looking at the study overall: Samples covering the acute and convalescent phases of COVID-19 were provided by collaborators in the United States, Italy and Spain. A de-identified subject ID, COVID-19 status, age in years and sex were almost always included in the sample metadata. HLA class I and class II types, where available, came from metadata supplied by the sample provider rather than from assay-based typing. Subjects who had been exposed to COVID-19, were actively infected with it, or had recovered from it provided the deeply sampled blood TCRbeta repertoires that made up the dataset. The material from the prospective study consisted of cDNA or gDNA derived from T cells, B-cell-depleted T cells, or PBMCs. The repertoires were released in a freely available public database meant as a resource for research on the immune response to SARS-CoV-2. Samples were obtained from the ongoing ImmuneRACE study (first 160 participants) and from about 1,300 subjects provided by 6 global collaborators.

In the prospective study, participants were about 18 to 95 years old, resided in about two dozen geographic areas of the United States, and were enrolled through a virtual design. To assign participants to cohorts, the prospective study relied on clinical history that participants themselves reported in a screening survey and a study questionnaire. Recovered participants in ImmuneRACE Cohort 3 were defined by two consecutive negative NP/OP PCR tests, clearance by a healthcare professional, or resolution of symptoms. In the prospective study, mobile phlebotomists collected whole blood, serum and a nasopharyngeal or oropharyngeal swab from each participant. Participants in the prospective study had the option to provide additional blood draws and questionnaires over a 2-month period. Before DNA extraction, blood samples from the prospective study were shipped at room temperature or frozen. Concerning this clone itself: It has no known antigen specificity. Base qualities were left out, and no much larger clone turns up one base away.

The CDR3 holds 18 amino acids from the cysteine to the phenylalanine. The read is trimmed to its CDR3 DNA, 54 bases read in frame from base 1. CDR1 SEHNR and CDR2 FQNEAQ were looked up in the germline V gene (reference sequence). The V end gives up 2 bases and the J end 0 bases, leaving 12 bases in the junction not matched to a gene. Broader findings and caveats from the paper: How much clinical and demographic metadata was included differed by source and by participant, and the metadata was provided uncurated.

The immunoSEQ Assay, a bias-controlled multiplex PCR, was used to amplify TCRbeta CDR3 regions from genomic DNA. The authors' pipeline ran thus. The number of nucleated cells in each sample was estimated from the amplification of reference gene primers within the assay. To quantify the absolute abundance of each unique TCRbeta CDR3 rearrangement, sequence reads were collapsed and filtered. For each sample, productive Simpson clonality was calculated as the square root of Simpson's diversity index over productive rearrangements. TCRdb's version of the immuneACCESS table is confined to in-frame rearrangements and falls short of the full clone set. An unresolved V gene accounts for under half of the shortfall where checked; the remainder is of unknown origin. V, J and clone size were drawn from that table, and D and trimming were deduced from the DNA. In all, the sample holds roughly 250,000 clones, and about 89% of those were seen once. In total, the top ten clones hold 1.5% to 2% of the sample.

This TCR was sampled from a woman aged 18-30 years who had recovered from COVID-19. The chain is made from TRBV7-9 and TRBJ1-1, with 7 junctional bases fitting TRBD1. The sequenced sample was PBMCs or T cells enriched from blood (not recorded which). The CDR3 has the sequence CASSLFGSRDSLNTEAFF. The base sequence is TGTGCCAGCAGCTTATTCGGTAGCCGGGACAGCCTGAACACTGAAGCTTTCTTT.